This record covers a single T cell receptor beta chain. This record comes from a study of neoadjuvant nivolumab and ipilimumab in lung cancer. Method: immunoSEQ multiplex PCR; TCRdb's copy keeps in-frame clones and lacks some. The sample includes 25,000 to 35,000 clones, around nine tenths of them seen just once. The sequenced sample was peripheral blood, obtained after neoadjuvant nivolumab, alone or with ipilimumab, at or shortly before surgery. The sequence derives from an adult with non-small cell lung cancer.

The CDR3 loop reads CASSPRRGEGYTF. The CDR3 nucleotides read TGTGCCAGCAGCCCACGCCGTGGGGAGGGCTACACCTTC. The chain links TRBV11-2 to TRBJ1-2; D remains ambiguous. The germline V and J ends were trimmed by 5 bases and 8 bases, with 15 bases remaining between them. This CDR3 region has 13 residues. CDR1 and CDR2 from the germline V gene are SGHAT and FQNNGV. Variable domain in full (rest from reference TRBV11-2 and TRBJ1-2): EAGVAQSPRYKIIEKRQSVAFWCNPISGHATLYWYQQILGQGPKLLIQFQNNGVVDDSQLPKDRFSAERLKGVDSTLKIQPAKLEDSAVYLCASSPRRGEGYTFGSGTRLTVV.